The sequence of this TCR beta chain was determined in a study of PD-L1 blockade in urothelial cancer. At the level of the study: Blood gave a median 141,255 T cells.

V was shortened by 2 bases and J by 3 bases, with 14 bases between the two germline ends. The CDR3 runs 16 residues. Germline CDR1 reads SGHAT; CDR2 reads FQNNGV. As for time point: pretreatment peripheral blood. Urothelial carcinoma affected the patients, and it was locally advanced or metastatic. TCRdb's copy holds only in-frame clones and misses some; the assay was immunoSEQ multiplex PCR. The sample records tens of thousands of clones, 84% being singletons. The chain carries TRBV11-2 and TRBJ1-3; D might be TRBD1 (6 bases). This clonotype originated in a woman aged 70-85 years with urothelial cancer. This material consisted of PBMCs, taken around atezolizumab (anti-PD-L1) treatment. The CDR3 bases are TGTGCCAGCAGCTTAATTCTGGGCAGGGGTGGAAACACCATATATTTT. Amino acid sequence: CASSLILGRGGNTIYF.